The 30 T cell receptor beta chains below come from one sample, sequenced in a study of CD8 T cells in Susac syndrome. An amount of RNA that ranged from 0.5 to 1 ug was reverse transcribed with random hexamers. TCRdb reprocessed the immunoSEQ multiplex PCR reads with MiXCR, giving one entry per CDR3 protein. The table lists about 190,000 distinct CDR3 sequences, under 97% of them singletons. Sequenced: CD4+ T cells from PBMCs. Receptor source: a human donor with Susac syndrome.

The CDR3 DNA reads TGTGCCAGCAGCGACCGTGGGGCCACTGGCGGCTACACCTTC. Its protein is CASSDRGATGGYTF. The rearrangement links TRBV9 to TRBJ1-2; D perhaps matches TRBD1 (5 bases). The length of the CDR3 is 14 residues. Trimming removed 3 bases from V and 8 bases from J, with 17 bases in between. The germline gives CDR1 SGDLS, CDR2 YYNGEE.

The V call is TRBV30, the J call TRBJ1-4; perhaps TRBD1 as D (5 bases). This CDR3 region has 17 residues. The V gene's germline CDR1 is GTSNPN and CDR2 SVGIG (reference sequence). V dropped 1 base and J dropped 7 bases, with 22 bases sitting between them. The CDR3 here is CAWSAKAAGLGSEKLFF. The CDR3, as DNA: TGTGCCTGGAGTGCCAAGGCGGCAGGGCTGGGGAGTGAAAAACTGTTTTTT.

The rearrangement links TRBV5-6 to TRBJ1-2; tentatively, D is TRBD1 (5 bases). CDR3 length equals 14 residues. The V end was cut by 4 bases, the J end by 0 bases, with 10 bases between. Germline V gene data show CDR1 as SGHDT and CDR2 as YYEEEE. CDR3 coding DNA: TGTGCCAGCAGCCGGGGGACGACTAACTATGGCTACACCTTC. Translation gives CASSRGTTNYGYTF.

The chain is built from TRBV24-1 and TRBJ2-1; 8 nucleotides match TRBD1. V lost 7 bases to trimming and J lost 7 bases; unmatched junction nucleotides: 11. Germline values: CDR1 KGHDR, CDR2 SFDVKD. The CDR3 extends over 15 amino acids. Here the CDR3 reads CATSQPGTGLNEQFF. The CDR3 DNA reads as TGTGCCACCAGCCAACCCGGGACAGGCCTTAATGAGCAGTTCTTC.

The chain carries TRBV5-1 and TRBJ2-1; no clear D. Germline loops: CDR1 SGHRS, CDR2 YFSETQ. V was trimmed by 6 bases and J by 4 bases, leaving 8 bases between them. CDR3 length: 12 residues. In nucleotides, the CDR3 is TGCGCCAGCACAGAACAGTACAATGAGCAGTTCTTC. Translation gives CASTEQYNEQFF.

The CDR3 here is CASSQELAEYNEQFF. CDR3 bases: TGTGCCAGCAGCCAAGAATTAGCGGAATACAATGAGCAGTTCTTC. The chain uses TRBV4-2 and TRBJ2-1; D might be TRBD2 (6 bases). CDR3 length: 15 amino acids. The V and J ends lost 0 bases and 4 bases respectively, with 10 bases between them. Germline V gene sequence: CDR1 LGHNA, CDR2 YNFKEQ.

CDR3 nucleotide sequence: TGTGCCAGCAGCTCCTTTGGGACACCTGGAAACACCATATATTTT. This gives the protein CASSSFGTPGNTIYF. J is TRBJ1-3 and V is TRBV28, with a weak D call TRBD1 (6 bases). In germline, CDR1 is MDHEN, CDR2 SYDVKM. V lost 6 bases and J 2 bases, leaving 14 bases between the germline ends. CDR3 length: 15 residues.

The V gene is TRBV7-3, the J gene TRBJ1-1; perhaps TRBD1 as D (5 bases). Per germline, CDR1 SGHTA and CDR2 FQGTGA. V shed 5 bases and J shed 4 bases, with 11 bases lying between them. CDR3 length: 13 residues. The CDR3 DNA is TGTGCCAGCAGCCACGGGGGTAGCACTGAAGCTTTCTTT. Its protein is CASSHGGSTEAFF.

V and J are TRBV20-1 and TRBJ1-3; a weak D match, TRBD1 (5 bases). Deletions cut 0 bases from V and 1 base from J, with 13 bases between. The CDR3 totals 16 residues. Germline assignment: CDR1 DFQATT and CDR2 SNEGSKA (reference sequence). DNA for the CDR3: TGCAGTGCTAGAGAGGGTCCAGGGTGGTCTGGAAACACCATATATTTT. It translates to CSAREGPGWSGNTIYF.

This clonotype has just one count. The V and J genes are TRBV30 and TRBJ2-7; 11 bases align to TRBD1. Germline V lookup: CDR1 GTSNPN, CDR2 SVGIG (reference sequence). The CDR3 runs to 15 residues. J was trimmed by 3 bases and V by 0 bases; bases with no gene match: 4. The CDR3 DNA reads TGTGCCTGGAGTGTAGGGGGGACAGGGGGCTACGAGCAGTACTTC. Its translation: CAWSVGGTGGYEQYF.

The rearrangement joins TRBV12-3 or TRBV12-4 to TRBJ2-3; D gene uncertain. Trimming removed 7 bases from V and 6 bases from J, with 17 bases in between. CDR3 length: 14 residues. The CDR3 DNA follows: TGTGCCAGCACGTGGTCCCAAAGCGTGGATACGCAGTATTTT. Amino acids: CASTWSQSVDTQYF.

This chain links TRBV29-1 with TRBJ2-3; perhaps TRBD2 as D (5 bases). Germline V gene data show CDR1 as SQVTM and CDR2 as ANQGSEA. V was shortened by 3 bases and J by 8 bases, with 15 bases between the two germline ends. This CDR3 is built from 13 residues. For the CDR3, the DNA is TGCAGCGTTGACCCCCTCAGCGGTGGTACGCAGTATTTT. Residues: CSVDPLSGGTQYF.

The chain carries TRBV20-1 and TRBJ2-5; TRBD2 aligns across 10 bases. With V trimmed by 6 bases and J by 2 bases, 9 bases remained unmatched. Germline assignment: CDR1 DFQATT and CDR2 SNEGSKA (reference sequence). This CDR3 contains 15 residues. The CDR3 sequence: CSAPRSAGGQETQYF. The DNA of the CDR3 is TGCAGTGCCCCCAGGTCAGCGGGGGGGCAAGAGACCCAGTACTTC.

The J gene is TRBJ2-1, the V gene TRBV30, with D perhaps TRBD1 (5 bases). The length of the CDR3 is 13 residues. The germline CDR1 and CDR2 sequences are GTSNPN and SVGIG (reference sequence). The V end lost 1 base, the J end lost 8 bases, and 12 bases lay between the germline ends. For the CDR3, the DNA is TGTGCCTGGAGTGAGGGGTTAATCGATGAGCAGTTCTTC. Translation gives CAWSEGLIDEQFF. The complete variable domain, with remaining parts taken from reference TRBV30 and TRBJ2-1, reads SQTIHQWPATLVQPVGSPLSLECTVEGTSNPNLYWYRQAAGRGLQLLFYSVGIGQISSEVPQNLSASRPQDRQFILSSKKLLLSDSGFYLCAWSEGLIDEQFFGPGTRLTVL.

The chain uses TRBV30 and TRBJ1-5; D is undetermined. Looked up from germline, CDR1 is GTSNPN and CDR2 is SVGIG (reference sequence). The CDR3 is made up of 13 amino acids. V was cut by 3 bases and J by 1 base, with 7 bases left in between. The CDR3 loop reads CAWRPQSNQPQHF. As DNA, the CDR3 is TGTGCCTGGAGGCCCCAAAGCAATCAGCCCCAGCATTTT.

The chain recombines TRBV30 with TRBJ2-5; TRBD2 matches at 7 bases. The V gene's germline CDR1 is GTSNPN and CDR2 SVGIG (reference sequence). This CDR3 region has 16 residues. The V gene end was trimmed by 0 bases and the J gene end by 2 bases; junction bases not matched to a gene: 9. CDR3 sequence: CAWSVGTTIGQETQYF. In nucleotides, the CDR3 is TGTGCCTGGAGTGTAGGGACTACAATAGGACAAGAGACCCAGTACTTC.

This clonotype showed up just once. V is TRBV12-3 or TRBV12-4 and J is TRBJ1-3; unclear D gene. The CDR3 spans 13 residues. Trimming removed 3 bases from V and 3 bases from J, with 6 bases in between. The CDR3 coding sequence is TGTGCCAGCAGTTTCAGCGGTGGAAACACCATATATTTT. It is translated as CASSFSGGNTIYF.

The gene calls are TRBV5-1 and TRBJ2-7; a possible D gene is TRBD2 (6 bases). The CDR3 is made up of 15 amino acids. In germline, CDR1 is SGHRS, CDR2 YFSETQ. The V gene lost 0 bases and the J gene lost 4 bases, with 14 bases spanning the gap. The CDR3 DNA sequence: TGCGCCAGCAGCTTGGCGGACCGGGGGTGGTACGAGCAGTACTTC. It encodes CASSLADRGWYEQYF.

This chain joins TRBV6-5 and TRBJ2-7, with D maybe TRBD1 (6 bases). Germline-derived CDR1 and CDR2 are MNHEY and SVGAGI. V lost 8 bases, J lost 2 bases, and 13 bases lay in between. This CDR3 comprises 13 residues. The CDR3 nucleotides are TGTGCCAGCTACAGGGAACTTCCCTACGAGCAGTACTTC. Translation: CASYRELPYEQYF.

The rearrangement joins TRBV15 to TRBJ2-1; 7 bases line up with TRBD2. This CDR3 is built from 15 residues. Germline V gene lookup returns CDR1 LNHNV and CDR2 YYDKDF (reference sequence). Trimming cost V 8 bases and J 6 bases; bases outside gene matches: 13. This CDR3 reads CATLSSTSNSNEQFF. The DNA of the CDR3 is TGTGCCACCTTAAGTTCGACTAGCAATAGCAATGAGCAGTTCTTC. The full variable domain, completed using reference TRBV15 and TRBJ2-1, is DAMVIQNPRYQVTQFGKPVTLSCSQTLNHNVMYWYQQKSSQAPKLLFHYYDKDFNNEADTPDNFQSRRPNTSFCFLDIRSPGLGDTAMYLCATLSSTSNSNEQFFGPGTRLTVL.

The chain has TRBV6-5 and TRBJ2-1; D not certain. This CDR3 has 15 residues. V lost 2 bases and J 6 bases, leaving 14 bases between the germline ends. Germline V gene data show CDR1 as MNHEY and CDR2 as SVGAGI. The CDR3 sequence is CASSYDPPAGNEQFF. The CDR3 DNA reads TGTGCCAGCAGTTACGACCCCCCGGCAGGCAATGAGCAGTTCTTC.

This chain links TRBV18 with TRBJ2-3; either TRBD1 or TRBD2 may fit D (5 bases each). The germline CDR1 and CDR2 sequences are KGHSH and LQKENI. V dropped 3 bases and J dropped 0 bases, with 19 bases sitting between them. The CDR3 length is 18 residues. CDR3 amino acids: CASSPQRPGTSSTDTQYF. The CDR3 DNA is TGTGCCAGCTCACCCCAGAGACCGGGGACCAGTAGCACAGATACGCAGTATTTT.

The chain recombines TRBV12-5 with TRBJ1-2; possible D gene TRBD1, 5 bases. The CDR3 sequence is 13 residues long. V lost 1 base and J 2 bases, leaving 5 bases between the germline ends. Germline assignment: CDR1 LGHNT and CDR2 FRNRAP. The CDR3 coding sequence is TGTGCTAGTGGTTTGGACAGGAACTATGGCTACACCTTC. Its translation: CASGLDRNYGYTF.

The gene calls are TRBV3-1 and TRBJ1-1; TRBD1 might be the D (5 bases). This CDR3 has 14 residues. Per the germline V gene, CDR1 is LGHDT and CDR2 is YNNKEL (reference sequence). Deletions cut 0 bases from V and 4 bases from J, with 9 bases between. The CDR3 region is CASSQESRGTEAFF. The CDR3 nucleotides read TGTGCCAGCAGCCAAGAATCTAGGGGCACTGAAGCTTTCTTT.

This chain joins TRBV9 and TRBJ2-5; D may match TRBD1 or TRBD2 (5 bases each). CDR1 and CDR2 from the germline V gene are SGDLS and YYNGEE. The CDR3 contains 15 residues. Trimming left V 3 bases short and J 5 bases short, with 17 bases between. The CDR3 nucleotides are TGTGCCAGCAGCGGGGGCCCAGGGCAGCGGGAGACCCAGTACTTC. Translating gives CASSGGPGQRETQYF.

J is TRBJ1-6 and V is TRBV27; D unclear. The CDR3 totals 15 residues. Germline CDR1 reads MNHEY; CDR2 reads SMNVEV (reference sequence). Trimming left V 0 bases short and J 3 bases short, with 6 bases between. The CDR3 sequence is CASSLSGFYNSPLHF. In nucleotides, the CDR3 is TGTGCCAGCAGTTTATCAGGGTTCTATAATTCACCCCTCCACTTT.

The gene calls are TRBV18 and TRBJ2-7; D uncertain. The CDR3 is 14 amino acids. V lost 2 bases to trimming and J lost 2 bases, with 10 bases between them. Germline V lookup: CDR1 KGHSH, CDR2 LQKENI. DNA for the CDR3: TGTGCCAGCTCACCAGGGTTAAGGGCCTACGAGCAGTACTTC. Translating it yields CASSPGLRAYEQYF.

This chain joins TRBV7-2 and TRBJ2-5; D is possibly TRBD1 (6 bases). The CDR3 extends over 14 amino acids. Deletions cut 4 bases from V and 4 bases from J, with 13 bases between. Germline V gene data show CDR1 as SGHTA and CDR2 as FQGNSA. The CDR3 DNA reads as TGTGCCAGCAGCTCACAGGGTTCCCTAGAGACCCAGTACTTC. Amino acid sequence: CASSSQGSLETQYF.

The chain combines TRBV7-9 with TRBJ2-3; 11 bases fit TRBD2. Germline assignment: CDR1 SEHNR and CDR2 FQNEAQ (reference sequence). The J segment lost 4 bases and the V segment lost 5 bases, leaving 8 bases of the junction unmatched. This CDR3 has 16 amino acids. CDR3 amino acids: CASSPRLAGIPDTQYF. For the CDR3, the DNA is TGTGCCAGCAGCCCGAGACTAGCGGGGATTCCAGATACGCAGTATTTT. The whole variable domain, remainder taken from reference TRBV7-9 and TRBJ2-3, is DTGVSQNPRHKITKRGQNVTFRCDPISEHNRLYWYRQTLGQGPEFLTYFQNEAQLEKSRLLSDRFSAERPKGSFSTLEIQRTEQGDSAMYLCASSPRLAGIPDTQYFGPGTRLTVL.

The chain uses TRBV11-2 and TRBJ1-5; D might be TRBD1 (6 bases). Trimming stripped 5 bases from V and 2 bases from J, with 19 bases between. Germline V gene lookup returns CDR1 SGHAT and CDR2 FQNNGV. The CDR3 runs to 17 residues. The chain's CDR3 is CASSLSPEQGGNQPQHF. The CDR3 region has the DNA TGTGCCAGCAGCCTGAGTCCTGAACAGGGAGGCAATCAGCCCCAGCATTTT.